The rows below give T cell receptor beta chains drawn from one sample of a study of blood T cell repertoires in COVID-19. Profiling relied on immunoSEQ multiplex PCR, and the TCRdb table lists in-frame clones only, not all of them. In the table there are approximately 100,000 clones, 81% of which are singletons. Input material: peripheral blood. These receptors came from a woman of 80 years or more with acute or convalescent COVID-19. Each CDR3 is given with its conserved first and last residue.

v_call cdr3_aa
TRBV30 CAWSVRESPQYF
TRBV2 CASSATSGGPQETQYF
TRBV6-6 CASSHRISSYEQYF
TRBV5-5 CASSYETARLNTEAFF
TRBV6-2/TRBV6-3 CASSSQGYSNQPQHF
TRBV29-1 CSVEALRTGGEAFF
TRBV5-5 CASSVAGIQETQYF
TRBV7-9 CASSLAVGPSQETQYF
TRBV10-3 CAISSGLAGRINEQFF
TRBV2 CASRIGQGIGHEQYF
TRBV7-9 CASSLPGATNEKLFF
TRBV28 CAILGETTPLYGYTF
TRBV4-3 CASSQGGQGGEKLFF
TRBV2 CASRAQGYSPLHF
TRBV6-5 CASRRGSKMNTEAFF
TRBV19 CASKGSAGGRLTDTQYF
TRBV25-1 CASSETEGWAYEQYF
TRBV5-4 CASSLAGRTNEKLFF
TRBV5-1 CASSSGGGPLTGTDTQYF
TRBV28 CASSSGQGSSPLHF
TRBV10-3 CAISLDSSNQPQHF
TRBV28 CASSRPTQGYSNQPQHF
TRBV5-4 CASSLDSTNYGYTF
TRBV7-8 CASSPRQGTKAFF
TRBV5-6 CASSPGTGGNYGYTF
TRBV15 CATTGMNTEAFF
TRBV28 CASSSHPGQGDYGYTF
TRBV28 CASSLTAGWETQYF
TRBV28 CASRRTGLYEQYF
TRBV5-8 CASSGWGGMDQPQHF
TRBV5-3 CARNPVQGAVQPQHF
TRBV3-1/TRBV3-2 CASSQGAGGAFF
TRBV2 CASSEQGARGYTF
TRBV20-1 CSASTGRTPQETQYF
TRBV7-6 CASSPIAGMNTGELFF
TRBV18 CASSREAAYGYTF
TRBV3-1/TRBV3-2 CASSRPGQGYGYTF
TRBV5-1 CASSAWGQGNTEAFF
TRBV4-2 CASSPSTTNEKLFF
TRBV3-1/TRBV3-2 CASSPHADCSYNSPLHF
TRBV30 CAWSVRSQVRNEKLFF
TRBV18 CASSPGDRGKTEAFF
TRBV2 CARGQGGGYTF
TRBV10-3 CAIKGQPNSPLHF
TRBV5-1 CASSAGQGISYGYTF
TRBV7-8 CASSSGTGLNTGELFF